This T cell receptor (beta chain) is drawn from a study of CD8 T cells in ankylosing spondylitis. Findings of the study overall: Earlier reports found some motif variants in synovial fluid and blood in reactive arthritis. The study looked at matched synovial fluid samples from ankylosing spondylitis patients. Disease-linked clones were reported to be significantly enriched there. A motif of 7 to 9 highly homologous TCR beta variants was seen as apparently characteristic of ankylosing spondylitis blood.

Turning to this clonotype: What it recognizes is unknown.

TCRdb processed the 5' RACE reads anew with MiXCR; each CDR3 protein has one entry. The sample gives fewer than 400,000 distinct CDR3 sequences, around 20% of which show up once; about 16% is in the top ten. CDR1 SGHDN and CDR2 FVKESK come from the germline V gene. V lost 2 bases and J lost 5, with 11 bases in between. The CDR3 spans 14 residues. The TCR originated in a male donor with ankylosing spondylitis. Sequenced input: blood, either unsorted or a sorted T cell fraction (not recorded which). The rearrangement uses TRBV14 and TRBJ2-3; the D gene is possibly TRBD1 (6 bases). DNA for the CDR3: TGTGCCAGCAGCCAACTGGGGGCTAGAGATACGCAGTATTTT. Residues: CASSQLGARDTQYF.